The entry below gives a single TCR beta chain sequence along with its context. Its antigen is as yet unknown. V lost 5 bases to trimming and J lost 5 bases; unmatched junction nucleotides: 3. The CDR3 length is 14 residues. The V gene's germline CDR1 is DFQATT and CDR2 SNEGSKA (reference sequence). The entry originates in a study of CD8 T cells in Susac syndrome. General study results and limits: The study acknowledged a relatively small number of individuals in its TCR sequencing and HLA analysis.

cDNA came from around 0.5 to 1 ug RNA primed by random hexamers. immunoSEQ multiplex PCR amplified TCR beta CDR3 across 54 Vbeta, 13 Jbeta. Each CDR3 protein is one row after TCRdb ran MiXCR on the immunoSEQ multiplex PCR reads. The sample shows 250,000 to 350,000 distinct CDR3 sequences, approximately 84% of them seen only once. The multiple sclerosis control group was made up of treatment-naive patients with stable or active relapsing-remitting disease. TEMRA cells were FACS-enriched, with CD8+ and CD4+ T cells isolated negatively. This chain joins TRBV20-1 and TRBJ2-3; TRBD2 matches at 14 bases. The origin of this receptor is a human donor with multiple sclerosis. The sample consisted of CD8+ T cells from PBMCs. CDR3 loop: CSAGGLAGEDTQYF. In nucleotides, the CDR3 is TGCAGTGCTGGGGGACTAGCGGGAGAAGATACGCAGTATTTT.